These T cell receptor beta chains were read from a single sample in a study of T-cell memory formation after mild COVID-19. TCRdb used MiXCR to reprocess the 5' RACE reads, holding one entry per CDR3 protein. The sample records 110,000 to 150,000 distinct CDR3 sequences, 20% to 25% being singletons. Sequencing used PBMCs or a T cell subset sorted from them (not recorded which). The receptors come from an adult woman who had mild COVID-19 (a few samples of this study predate the infection). Cell type and time point are not known. Each CDR3 is given with its conserved first and last residue. D genes are given only for firm matches. Not every row has a clone size; where given, it reads once, few, many or a size class.

j_call,clone_size,v_call,d_call,cdr3_aa,cdr3_nt
TRBJ2-7,few,TRBV4-3,.,CASSAQTVHNEQYF,TGCGCCAGCAGCGCCCAGACAGTACACAACGAGCAGTACTTC
TRBJ1-1,.,TRBV2,TRBD1,CASSEGGGGQFEAFF,TGTGCCAGCAGTGAAGGGGGAGGGGGACAGTTTGAAGCTTTCTTT
TRBJ2-3,.,TRBV12-3/TRBV12-4,.,CASRYPSADTQYF,TGTGCCAGCAGGTACCCTTCGGCGGATACGCAGTATTTT
TRBJ2-7,.,TRBV10-3,TRBD1,CAISGDSQNSYEQYF,TGTGCCATCAGCGGGGACAGTCAAAACTCCTACGAGCAGTACTTC
TRBJ1-1,few,TRBV5-1,.,CASSWGPNTEAFF,TGCGCCAGCAGCTGGGGTCCTAACACTGAAGCTTTCTTT
TRBJ2-1,.,TRBV6-4,.,CASSSFTGYEQFF,TGTGCCAGCAGTAGCTTTACAGGGTATGAGCAGTTCTTC
TRBJ2-2,.,TRBV9,TRBD2,CASSPRSGGSNTGELFF,TGTGCCAGCAGCCCTCGTAGCGGGGGGTCGAACACCGGGGAGCTGTTTTTT
TRBJ2-3,.,TRBV20-1,.,CSARDLLASTDTQYF,TGCAGTGCTAGAGATCTTCTAGCGAGCACAGATACGCAGTATTTT
TRBJ2-7,few,TRBV7-6,TRBD1,CASSLEQGNEQYF,TGTGCCAGCAGCTTAGAACAGGGGAACGAGCAGTACTTC
TRBJ1-5,few,TRBV12-3/TRBV12-4,.,CASSSGHTNQPQHF,TGTGCCAGCAGTTCTGGACATACTAATCAGCCCCAGCATTTT
TRBJ2-5,.,TRBV7-6,TRBD1,CASSLAGTAAETQYF,TGTGCCAGCAGCTTAGCCGGGACAGCGGCGGAGACCCAGTACTTC
TRBJ1-2,.,TRBV11-1,.,CASSSDYGYTF,TGTGCCAGCAGCTCCGACTATGGCTACACCTTC
TRBJ2-1,once,TRBV10-3,.,CAISDPLAYNEQFF,TGTGCCATCAGTGATCCCCTTGCCTACAATGAGCAGTTCTTC
TRBJ1-2,few,TRBV12-5,.,CASGSPGPHGYTF,TGTGCTAGTGGTTCCCCAGGCCCCCATGGCTACACCTTC
TRBJ1-1,.,TRBV25-1,.,CASSWWQWGRTEAFF,TGTGCCAGCAGTTGGTGGCAATGGGGGCGTACTGAAGCTTTCTTT
TRBJ2-1,.,TRBV4-3,.,CASSPEGTSDEQFF,TGCGCCAGCAGCCCCGAGGGGACCAGCGATGAGCAGTTCTTC
TRBJ1-4,.,TRBV6-2/TRBV6-3,TRBD1,CASSYYQQGPEKLFF,TGTGCCAGCAGTTACTATCAACAGGGGCCTGAAAAACTGTTTTTT
TRBJ2-7,.,TRBV10-3,.,CAISEMEYSYSYEQYF,TGTGCCATCAGTGAAATGGAGTACTCATACTCCTACGAGCAGTACTTC
TRBJ2-5,few,TRBV7-9,TRBD2,CASSLIVSGRGETQYF,TGTGCCAGCAGCTTAATTGTCAGCGGGAGAGGGGAGACCCAGTACTTC
TRBJ1-6,.,TRBV7-9,.,CASRTKAPGTLSPLHF,TGTGCCAGCAGGACGAAGGCCCCAGGGACGTTGTCTCCCCTCCACTTT
TRBJ1-1,few,TRBV7-8,.,CASSLGVLNTEAFF,TGTGCCAGCAGCTTAGGAGTGCTGAACACTGAAGCTTTCTTT
TRBJ2-5,.,TRBV7-9,TRBD1,CASSGSTGEETQYF,TGTGCCAGCAGCGGCTCGACAGGGGAGGAGACCCAGTACTTC
TRBJ1-1,.,TRBV14,.,CASSPDGWGNTEAFF,TGTGCCAGCAGCCCCGACGGCTGGGGGAACACTGAAGCTTTCTTT
TRBJ1-5,.,TRBV24-1,TRBD1,CATSDSTGYGNQPQHF,TGTGCCACCAGTGATTCGACAGGGTACGGCAATCAGCCCCAGCATTTT
TRBJ2-7,few,TRBV29-1,.,CSGYEQYF,TGCAGCGGATACGAGCAGTACTTC
TRBJ2-7,.,TRBV9,TRBD2,CASSQGTSGIYYEQYF,TGTGCCAGCAGTCAAGGGACTAGCGGGATTTACTACGAGCAGTACTTC
TRBJ1-6,.,TRBV4-1,.,CASSLGMGSPLHF,TGCGCCAGCAGCCTAGGGATGGGATCACCCCTCCACTTT
TRBJ2-1,.,TRBV13,TRBD2,CASSNGRGWNEQFF,TGTGCCAGCAGCAATGGGAGGGGATGGAATGAGCAGTTCTTC
TRBJ2-3,.,TRBV12-3/TRBV12-4,.,CASSLARSGDTQYF,TGTGCCAGCAGTTTAGCGAGATCCGGGGATACGCAGTATTTT
TRBJ2-1,few,TRBV7-8,TRBD2,CASSLEASGTTRGAEQFF,TGTGCCAGCAGCTTAGAAGCTAGCGGGACCACTAGGGGGGCCGAACAGTTCTTC
TRBJ2-7,few,TRBV5-1,TRBD1,CASTEGTGVSYEQYF,TGCGCCAGCACAGAAGGGACAGGGGTCTCCTACGAGCAGTACTTC
TRBJ2-1,.,TRBV12-5,TRBD1,CASGLDRGSYNEQFF,TGTGCTAGTGGTCTAGACAGGGGATCCTACAATGAGCAGTTCTTC
TRBJ1-5,.,TRBV9,.,CASSGSGEGWQPQHF,TGTGCCAGCAGCGGATCAGGGGAGGGATGGCAGCCCCAGCATTTT
TRBJ1-5,.,TRBV2,.,CASSEARAGVNQPQHF,TGTGCCAGCAGTGAAGCAAGGGCAGGCGTCAATCAGCCCCAGCATTTT
TRBJ2-7,once,TRBV29-1,TRBD2,CSVTFWTSGRVSYEQYF,TGCAGCGTCACCTTCTGGACTAGCGGGAGGGTCTCCTACGAGCAGTACTTC
TRBJ2-1,.,TRBV9,TRBD2,CASSVVSGSGIEQFF,TGTGCCAGCAGCGTAGTGAGCGGGAGCGGGATTGAGCAGTTCTTC
TRBJ2-1,.,TRBV6-5,TRBD2,CASSYATGLAGNEQFF,TGTGCCAGCAGTTACGCCACGGGACTAGCGGGCAATGAGCAGTTCTTC
TRBJ2-1,.,TRBV29-1,.,CSGDGVQGNEQFF,TGCAGCGGGGACGGAGTTCAGGGTAATGAGCAGTTCTTC
TRBJ2-1,few,TRBV29-1,TRBD2,CSVREDTYNEQFF,TGCAGCGTTCGGGAGGACACCTACAATGAGCAGTTCTTC
TRBJ2-1,few,TRBV5-6,.,CASSLVRKREQFF,TGTGCCAGCAGCCTGGTCCGGAAGCGCGAGCAGTTCTTC
TRBJ1-5,.,TRBV12-3/TRBV12-4,.,CASSPSGGSQPQHF,TGTGCCAGCAGCCCCAGTGGGGGCAGTCAGCCCCAGCATTTT
TRBJ2-7,few,TRBV10-3,.,CATDNSSYEQYF,TGTGCCACCGACAACTCCAGCTACGAGCAGTACTTC
TRBJ2-6,few,TRBV15,.,CATSRESPAASGANVLTF,TGTGCCACCAGCAGAGAGTCTCCGGCGGCCTCTGGGGCCAACGTCCTGACTTTC
TRBJ2-1,once,TRBV29-1,.,CSVDANEQFF,TGCAGCGTTGATGCCAATGAGCAGTTCTTC
TRBJ2-5,.,TRBV3-1,TRBD2,CASSSSGGPKVQYF,TGTGCCAGCAGCTCCAGCGGGGGGCCAAAGGTCCAGTACTTC
TRBJ2-3,many,TRBV19,TRBD2,CAVYTSGGLTDTQYF,TGTGCTGTATATACTAGCGGGGGGTTGACAGATACGCAGTATTTT
TRBJ2-1,few,TRBV24-1,TRBD2,CATSDARLAGAYNEQFF,TGTGCCACCAGTGATGCTCGTCTAGCGGGAGCCTACAATGAGCAGTTCTTC
TRBJ1-5,.,TRBV7-9,.,CASSPGHSEWGSNQPQHF,TGTGCCAGCAGCCCGGGACATTCCGAATGGGGGAGCAATCAGCCCCAGCATTTT
TRBJ2-3,.,TRBV2,TRBD2,CASSGGAVTDTQYF,TGTGCCAGCTCCGGGGGGGCCGTTACAGATACGCAGTATTTT
TRBJ1-1,.,TRBV20-1,.,CSARDFRVEAFF,TGCAGTGCTAGAGATTTCAGGGTTGAAGCTTTCTTT
TRBJ2-1,few,TRBV4-2,.,CASSQVRSSPDNEQFF,TGTGCCAGCAGCCAAGTAAGGTCTAGCCCAGACAATGAGCAGTTCTTC
TRBJ2-1,few,TRBV29-1,.,CSVRGIGRDSYNEQFF,TGCAGCGTTCGAGGGATAGGTCGAGACTCCTACAATGAGCAGTTCTTC
TRBJ1-2,few,TRBV20-1,TRBD1,CSAHAGGASGYTF,TGCAGTGCTCACGCAGGGGGCGCTTCTGGCTACACCTTC